The subject of this entry is one TCR beta chain. Here immunoSEQ multiplex PCR was the method, and the copy in TCRdb shows in-frame clones only, minus some. The sample yields fewer than 85,000 clones, about 88% seen once. The CDR3 extends over 16 amino acids. V was clipped by 5 bases and J by 5 bases; unmatched bases: 9. CDR1 and CDR2 from the germline V gene are MNHEY and SVGEGT. The data were taken from a study of blood T cell repertoires in COVID-19. The sequence derives from a human donor in a cohort sampled during active COVID-19. The sequenced sample was peripheral blood. The chain couples TRBV6-2 or TRBV6-3 to TRBJ2-1; TRBD1 agrees at 10 bases. The CDR3 protein is CASSRPTGGVHNEQFF. The CDR3 DNA sequence: TGTGCCAGCAGTAGACCGACAGGGGGCGTCCACAATGAGCAGTTCTTC.